This T cell receptor (beta chain) was sequenced in a study of T cell responses to AZD1222 COVID-19 vaccine. On this clone itself: The antigen remains undetermined.

Pooling was applied to second doses at about 4 or about 12 weeks. Findings and caveats of the study: Females made up more of the donors, who were largely white British, and clonal diversity may have come out too low. CD4 TCRs associated with vaccination spanned spike, dominating at 160-218 and 743-854. The study found Spike-specific TCR breadth and depth rose after two AZD1222 doses.

Some clones are missing from TCRdb's copy, which holds only in-frame ones; the method was immunoSEQ multiplex PCR. The repertoire holds 120,000 to 150,000 clones, with approximately 90% as singletons. The sequence derives from an adult who received the AZD1222 COVID-19 vaccine. Sequencing was performed on peripheral blood, taken 28 days after the second AZD1222 dose.

The DNA of the CDR3 is TGTGCCAGCTCACCACTGCAGCTCTCTGGGGCCAACGTCCTGACTTTC. Translation: CASSPLQLSGANVLTF. The rearrangement links TRBV18 to TRBJ2-6; D gene ambiguous. The V end was cut by 1 base, the J end by 0 bases, with 7 bases between. In germline, CDR1 is KGHSH, CDR2 LQKENI. CDR3 length equals 16 residues.